This TCR beta chain was recovered during a study of shared clonotypes between healthy human individuals. General study points: Among the subsets, naive ones generally showed larger estimated richness than memory ones.

When replicate PCRs were run on sorted subsets, they used about 220 ng DNA, approximately 27,000 T cell genomes. Clones were read by immunoSEQ multiplex PCR, and TCRdb kept only the in-frame ones, dropping some. The table shows hundreds of thousands of clones, with around two thirds occurring only once. All donors were healthy HIV-negative adults lacking recent acute infections or vaccinations. All participating donors were Caucasian adults from Nashville, Tennessee. The V gene's germline CDR1 is ENHRY and CDR2 SYGVKD. Trimming pared 2 bases from V and 8 bases from J, leaving 12 bases between. This CDR3 is 14 amino acids long. Notes on this clone: Its antigen remains unknown.

The V gene is TRBV10-3, the J gene TRBJ1-4, with D hard to call. The TCR was taken from a woman between 25 and 40 years old in good health. Sequences were obtained from memory CD4+ T cells sorted from blood. Subset denoted: CD45RA-negative fraction. CDR3 residues: CAISEGRGVEKLFF. The CDR3 region has the DNA TGTGCCATCAGTGAGGGGAGAGGAGTAGAAAAACTGTTTTTT.